The rows below give T cell receptor beta chains drawn from one sample of a study of technical replicates of blood from a handful of donors. The data were produced by immunoSEQ multiplex PCR, yet TCRdb's version contains in-frame clones alone and is incomplete. The table has roughly 79,000 clones, roughly 95% seen once. Sequences were obtained from T cells isolated from PBMCs. The receptors shown here come from a human donor in good health. CDR3s leave out the opening cysteine and the closing phenylalanine or tryptophan.

v_call cdr3_aa
TRBV19 ASSGQEAGPGPQH
TRBV5-1 ASSLRTSGSSYNEQF
TRBV28 ASSLQGNQPQH
TRBV7-2 ASSPRVMGNQPQH
TRBV6-1 ASNSDREINGYT
TRBV19 ASSIPGQPRETQY
TRBV30 AWTVQGGSPLH
TRBV7-8 ASSSTSGGYEQY
TRBV13 ASSLVTSGENEQF
TRBV2 ASSEYRDFSYEQY
TRBV6-5 ASSYGTGGFYYGYT
TRBV10-2 ASSDLDNRGEQY
TRBV9 ASSAPAEGVNTEAF
TRBV9 ASSVGGGVSTNEKLF
TRBV12-5 ASGLMRSTLNEQY
TRBV29-1 SVARGANYGYT
TRBV7-9 ASSLVAGYEQY
TRBV5-1 ASSNGGTGTQY
TRBV6-1 ATYSYEQY
TRBV2 ASSEELLRVTGELF
TRBV10-1 ASSDGGRAEAF
TRBV9 ASSVQGGRNQPQH
TRBV5-1 ASSLSGGTEAF
TRBV6-4 ASSRDREAGELF
TRBV4-3 ASSQVAGGPLGELF
TRBV4-1 ASSQLGTGGTEAF
TRBV27 ASSLGAGGYTEAF
TRBV27 ASSLGGWASGSFDEQF
TRBV30 AWSVGDSQETQY
TRBV7-3 ASSLGGLGEQY
TRBV11-1 ASTDDSVLPYEQY
TRBV6-1 ASSRDYSIQY
TRBV30 ACPGTSVSNEQF
TRBV5-6 ASSLGLAGVVYNEQF
TRBV6-6 ASSPWEGLNTEAF
TRBV5-1 ASSFLGRETEAF
TRBV19 ASSYLWTETGELF
TRBV2 ASSDFQGWGKLF
TRBV30 AGRYTEAF
TRBV7-2 ASSLGPFYEQY
TRBV6-4 ASSEQGGITEAF
TRBV2 ASSRDREVSVAAF
TRBV7-9 ASSLLAGGPKTQY
TRBV5-1 ASRNTGYEQY
TRBV30 AWSEDRGVVYEQY
TRBV5-1 ASSRTSGTTDTQY
TRBV13 ASSRTGEGYNEQF
TRBV5-6 ASSGDTRDIQY
TRBV7-2 ASSYTSYEQY
TRBV7-2 ASSPLRDRATNEQF
TRBV25-1 ASSEFGLGQETQY
TRBV5-1 ASSLDGVKTEAF
TRBV6-1 ASSVYSNQPQH
TRBV19 ASSPGQGVTEAF
TRBV7-9 ASKGATNTEAF
TRBV28 ASSLTGPYEQY
TRBV28 ASILTPNTEAF
TRBV27 ASSLWGGNSNQPQH
TRBV15 ATSRDRTGIYAEQY
TRBV4-3 ASSQDPGVNTEAF